This is a list of T cell receptor beta chains from one sample in a study of cytomegalovirus exposure and HLA in healthy donors. Generated by immunoSEQ multiplex PCR, the TCRdb table keeps only in-frame clones and is missing some. The table lists tens of thousands of clones, 94% of them singletons, with 1.4% in the top ten. Sequenced: PBMCs. These receptors came from a man aged 18 to 29 in good health and CMV-seropositive. Both conserved end residues are part of each CDR3. D genes are given only for firm matches. Some rows mark clone size as missing; the rest say once, few, many or name a class of expanded clone.

V gene	CDR3 length	D gene	J gene	clone size	CDR3 DNA	CDR3 protein
TRBV2	13	.	TRBJ2-3	.	TGTGCCTCATGGGCAGGGGTAACAGATACGCAGTATTTT	CASWAGVTDTQYF
TRBV10-2	14	TRBD1	TRBJ2-7	.	TGCGCCAGCAGTGAGGGACAGGGCGGCCACGAGCAGTACTTC	CASSEGQGGHEQYF
TRBV9	14	.	TRBJ2-3	.	TGTGCCAGCAGCGTGCGGGCGAACACAGATACGCAGTATTTT	CASSVRANTDTQYF
TRBV2	13	TRBD2	TRBJ2-2	.	TGTGCCAGCAGCGGGGAGGGCACCGGGGAGCTGTTTTTT	CASSGEGTGELFF
TRBV30	15	TRBD2	TRBJ2-2	.	TGTGCCTGGACGTGGAGCGGGGCGAACACCGGGGAGCTGTTTTTT	CAWTWSGANTGELFF
TRBV28	15	.	TRBJ2-1	.	TGTGCCAGCCTCCCGGGACACGGACGATACAATGAGCAGTTCTTC	CASLPGHGRYNEQFF
TRBV5-4	12	TRBD1	TRBJ2-5	once	TGTGCCAGCAGCCCACAGGGGGGGACCCAGTACTTC	CASSPQGGTQYF
TRBV13	15	.	TRBJ2-1	.	TGTGCCAGCAGCTTAGGGACAGCCCCTATGCGGGAGCAGTTCTTC	CASSLGTAPMREQFF
TRBV5-1	15	TRBD2	TRBJ2-7	.	TGCGCCAGCAGCCCTACCCTAGCGGGAGTGAACGAGCAGTACTTC	CASSPTLAGVNEQYF
TRBV11-2	15	TRBD1	TRBJ2-7	.	TGTGCCAGCAGCTTAATATCGACAGGGGGTTACGAGCAGTACTTC	CASSLISTGGYEQYF
TRBV27	13	TRBD1	TRBJ2-5	.	TGTGCCAGCAGTTTGGACAGGGCTGAGACCCAGTACTTC	CASSLDRAETQYF
TRBV5-1	15	.	TRBJ2-7	.	TGCGCCAGCAGCTCTCGACTAGGCACCCCGAACGAGCAGTACTTC	CASSSRLGTPNEQYF
TRBV11-2	13	.	TRBJ1-1	once	TGTGCCAGCAGCTTACGACAAAACACTGAAGCTTTCTTT	CASSLRQNTEAFF
TRBV28	16	.	TRBJ2-2	few	TGTGCCAGCAGTTTATGGGCGGAAAAGAACACCGGGGAGCTGTTTTTT	CASSLWAEKNTGELFF
TRBV19	14	TRBD1	TRBJ1-2	.	TGTGCCAGTAGTCATGGACAGGGGGCGGTTGGCTACACCTTC	CASSHGQGAVGYTF
TRBV27	15	TRBD1	TRBJ1-2	.	TGTGCCAGCAGTCCAGCTACAGGGGATCGGAATGGCTACACCTTC	CASSPATGDRNGYTF
TRBV9	17	TRBD1	TRBJ2-5	.	TGTGCCAGCAGCGTAGGATGGGGACAGGGGGGCGGAGAGACCCAGTACTTC	CASSVGWGQGGGETQYF
TRBV7-3	17	TRBD2	TRBJ2-1	.	TGTGCCAGCAGCCCACTCGGCCTAGCGGGGGCCTACAATGAGCAGTTCTTC	CASSPLGLAGAYNEQFF
TRBV19	20	TRBD1	TRBJ1-5	.	TGTGCCAGTAGTCGGTCCCCCCCGGGACAGGCCATACATAGCAATCAGCCCCAGCATTTT	CASSRSPPGQAIHSNQPQHF
TRBV5-1	15	.	TRBJ2-1	.	TGCGCCAGCAGCTTGGGCGGCGGGGACCGGAATGAGCAGTTCTTC	CASSLGGGDRNEQFF
TRBV5-1	14	.	TRBJ1-3	.	TGCGCCAGCAGCTTGTGGGGGCCTGGAAACACCATATATTTT	CASSLWGPGNTIYF
TRBV10-3	14	TRBD2	TRBJ2-7	.	TGTGCCATCAGTGACGAGCGGGGATCCTACGAGCAGTACTTC	CAISDERGSYEQYF
TRBV6-5	14	.	TRBJ1-1	.	TGTGCCAGCAGTTACTCGGAAGGGGTAGGAGAAGCTTTCTTT	CASSYSEGVGEAFF
TRBV2	15	.	TRBJ2-3	.	TGTGCCAGCAGTGAGGGGAGGAGGGGCACAGATACGCAGTATTTT	CASSEGRRGTDTQYF
TRBV6-5	14	.	TRBJ1-6	.	TGTGCCAGCAGTTCCTGGGACACAAATTCACCCCTCCACTTT	CASSSWDTNSPLHF
TRBV5-1	14	.	TRBJ1-1	.	TGCGCCAGCAGCTTGGCCCTACCCCGCACTGAAGCTTTCTTT	CASSLALPRTEAFF
TRBV7-9	14	TRBD2	TRBJ2-2	.	TGTGCCACCTCCGGGACTAGCGATCCCGGGGAGCTGTTTTTT	CATSGTSDPGELFF
TRBV5-1	15	TRBD2	TRBJ2-7	.	TGCGCCAGCAGCTTGGCCCTAGCGGGGGACTACGAGCAGTACTTC	CASSLALAGDYEQYF
TRBV10-3	13	.	TRBJ1-1	.	TGTGCCATCAGAGGACAGCCGAACACTGAAGCTTTCTTT	CAIRGQPNTEAFF
TRBV21-1	18	.	TRBJ2-5	.	TGTGCCAGCAGCCAAGGAACTCTAGCGGGGGACTACCAAGAGACCCAGTACTTC	CASSQGTLAGDYQETQYF
TRBV9	14	TRBD1	TRBJ1-4	.	TGTGCCAGCAGCGTAGCGTCAGGGGGTGAAAAACTGTTTTTT	CASSVASGGEKLFF
TRBV27	14	TRBD1	TRBJ2-5	few	TGTGCCAGCAGTCTCTGGGACAGGGGAGAGACCCAGTACTTC	CASSLWDRGETQYF
TRBV27	14	TRBD1	TRBJ2-7	.	TGTGCCAGCAGATCGGACAGGGTGGTACGCGAGCAGTACTTC	CASRSDRVVREQYF
TRBV11-3	13	.	TRBJ2-1	.	TGTGCCAGCAGCTCCTACAGGGCCCATGAGCAGTTCTTC	CASSSYRAHEQFF
TRBV6-1	14	.	TRBJ2-7	.	TGTGCCAGCAAACGAAGTGAGAGCTCCTACGAGCAGTACTTC	CASKRSESSYEQYF
TRBV29-1	13	TRBD2	TRBJ2-5	.	TGCAGCGTGGCGGCGGGAGCTCGAGAGACCCAGTACTTC	CSVAAGARETQYF
TRBV5-1	16	.	TRBJ2-3	.	TGCGCCAGCAGCCAGGGGATAGGGGGAAACACAGATACGCAGTATTTT	CASSQGIGGNTDTQYF
TRBV10-2	14	.	TRBJ2-1	.	TGCGCCAGCAGTGAGTCGACTGCCCCCAATGAGCAGTTCTTC	CASSESTAPNEQFF
TRBV7-3	15	TRBD2	TRBJ2-1	once	TGTGCCAGCAGCATCTCTAGCGGGGGGTACAATGAGCAGTTCTTC	CASSISSGGYNEQFF
TRBV5-6	14	TRBD1	TRBJ1-1	.	TGTGCCAGCAGCTGGGGGACAGGTTGGACTGAAGCTTTCTTT	CASSWGTGWTEAFF
TRBV28	12	.	TRBJ2-5	.	TGTGCCAGCAGTTCCCCGCAGGGGACCCAGTACTTC	CASSSPQGTQYF
TRBV4-1	18	.	TRBJ2-7	.	TGCGCCAGCAGCCAAGATCTAAGTGGGAGGTCCAACTCCTACGAGCAGTACTTC	CASSQDLSGRSNSYEQYF
TRBV6-6	16	TRBD2	TRBJ2-5	.	TGTGCCAGCAGTCGGGGGGGACTAGCGGGAGGAGAGACCCAGTACTTC	CASSRGGLAGGETQYF
TRBV15	15	.	TRBJ2-1	.	TGTGCCACCAGCAGAGACGGAAGGGGACTCAACCGTCAGTTCTTC	CATSRDGRGLNRQFF
TRBV10-3	16	TRBD1	TRBJ1-2	.	TGTGCCATCAGAACCGGGACAGGGGAACCACCCTATGGCTACACCTTC	CAIRTGTGEPPYGYTF
TRBV7-9	15	TRBD2	TRBJ2-3	.	TGTGCCAGCAGCCGAGCGGGGGGAGACACAGATACGCAGTATTTT	CASSRAGGDTDTQYF
TRBV19	12	TRBD1	TRBJ1-1	.	TGTGCCAGCAACGACAGGGACACTGAAGCTTTCTTT	CASNDRDTEAFF
TRBV27	12	TRBD1	TRBJ1-2	once	TGTGCCAGCAGTTTGACAGGGGATGGCTACACCTTC	CASSLTGDGYTF
TRBV18	17	TRBD1	TRBJ1-1	.	TGTGCCAGCTCACCGAGGGGGACGCGATCAGGGGGCACTGAAGCTTTCTTT	CASSPRGTRSGGTEAFF
TRBV28	14	.	TRBJ2-3	.	TGTGCCAGCAGTGCCCCGGGAGGCACAGATACGCAGTATTTT	CASSAPGGTDTQYF
TRBV7-9	18	TRBD2	TRBJ2-7	.	TGTGCCAGCAGCGACCCCGGGACTAGCGGGGCGAGCTCCTACGAGCAGTACTTC	CASSDPGTSGASSYEQYF
TRBV6-4	17	TRBD2	TRBJ2-2	.	TGTGCCAGCAGTGACCCCCTAGCGGGAGTAAGGGGAGGGGAGCTGTTTTTT	CASSDPLAGVRGGELFF
TRBV4-1	16	TRBD2	TRBJ2-5	.	TGCGCCAGCAGCCAACACCTACTAGCGGGGGGAGAGACCCAGTACTTC	CASSQHLLAGGETQYF
TRBV18	15	.	TRBJ2-1	.	TGTGCCAGCTCACCATTGTCGGTGACTAGAAATGAGCAGTTCTTC	CASSPLSVTRNEQFF
TRBV5-1	16	TRBD2	TRBJ2-1	.	TGCGCCAGCAGCGCGGAGATCCTAGCGGGAGGCAATGAGCAGTTCTTC	CASSAEILAGGNEQFF
TRBV2	14	.	TRBJ2-7	.	TGTGCCAGCTGGGACCGCAGCGGGTCCTACGAGCAGTACTTC	CASWDRSGSYEQYF
TRBV5-1	13	.	TRBJ2-3	.	TGCGCCAGCAGCTTGGCTATTACAGATACGCAGTATTTT	CASSLAITDTQYF